A selection of T cell receptor beta chains follows, all from one sample in a study of long-term antiretroviral therapy in people with HIV. Produced via immunoSEQ multiplex PCR; TCRdb's table is partial and in-frame only. The sample carries roughly 14,000 clones, roughly 84% recorded once. Sequenced here: unsorted PBMCs, sampled 0.4 years after starting antiretroviral therapy. These receptors were collected from a man aged 25 to 40 with HIV. Both conserved end residues are part of each CDR3. A D gene is named only where the DNA matches it firmly. Only some rows state a clone size, as once, few, many or a class for expanded clones.

>TRBV9|-|-|TRBJ1-5
CASSVDGSNQPQHF
TGTGCCAGCAGCGTAGACGGTAGCAATCAGCCCCAGCATTTT
>TRBV6-1|TRBD1|once|TRBJ1-1
CASREMWDRATEAFF
TGTGCCAGCAGGGAAATGTGGGACAGGGCCACTGAAGCTTTCTTT
>TRBV10-3|TRBD1|-|TRBJ1-1
CAITSDRGQKNTEAFF
TGTGCCATCACCTCCGACAGGGGGCAAAAGAACACTGAAGCTTTCTTT
>TRBV7-2|-|-|TRBJ1-3
CASSSGRAAGNTIYF
TGTGCCAGCAGCTCCGGCAGGGCGGCTGGAAACACCATATATTTT
>TRBV10-3|-|few|TRBJ1-5
CAISDGGNQPQHF
TGTGCCATCAGTGACGGGGGCAATCAGCCCCAGCATTTT
>TRBV14|-|-|TRBJ1-5
CASSQEFVRGQPQHF
TGTGCCAGCAGCCAAGAATTTGTCCGGGGACAGCCCCAGCATTTT
>TRBV5-1|-|-|TRBJ2-3
CASSLARQIAPNTDTQYF
TGCGCCAGCAGCTTGGCCAGACAAATCGCCCCCAACACAGATACGCAGTATTTT
>TRBV15|-|-|TRBJ1-1
CATSRGRNTEAFF
TGTGCCACCAGCAGAGGCAGGAACACTGAAGCTTTCTTT
>TRBV5-1|-|-|TRBJ2-5
CASSVGGSGETQYF
TGCGCCAGCAGCGTGGGAGGTTCAGGAGAGACCCAGTACTTC
>TRBV5-1|-|-|TRBJ2-7
CASSSRPNYEQYF
TGCGCCAGCAGCTCCAGGCCGAACTACGAGCAGTACTTC
>TRBV5-6|-|-|TRBJ2-7
CASSRAYEQYF
TGTGCCAGCAGCCGAGCCTACGAGCAGTACTTC
>TRBV13|TRBD2|once|TRBJ2-1
CASSPSGESSYNEQFF
TGTGCCAGCAGCCCTAGCGGGGAGAGCTCCTACAATGAGCAGTTCTTC
>TRBV5-6|TRBD1|-|TRBJ2-5
CASSPGTGGRSDF
TGTGCCAGCAGCCCAGGGACAGGAGGAAGATCCGACTTC